The clone carrying this T cell receptor (beta chain) was observed at least ten times. No antigen is known for it. 5'RACE with 10-nucleotide random UMIs produced the cDNA. Over 170 million TCR-beta sequences (from 15-18 subjects) were yielded by each sequencing run. Each CDR3 protein is one row after TCRdb ran MiXCR on the 5' RACE reads. The table shows about 49,000 distinct CDR3 sequences, with approximately 11% occurring only once. Germline CDR1 KGHDR, CDR2 SFDVKD. V was pared by 1 base and J by 0 bases, with 15 bases between. The CDR3 totals 18 residues. Time point denoted: longitudinal time-point 1 (baseline). This sample is part of a study of neurological immune-mediated disorders. Study results and limitations: HTLV-1-associated myelopathy led in TCR clonal expansion, while multiple sclerosis ranked lowest, below healthy controls.

The source material was PBMCs. The chain recombines TRBV24-1 with TRBJ2-1; no reliable D call. The TCR comes from a woman in her thirties or forties in good health. CDR3 in amino acids: CATSDFLDDLGSYNEQFF. The CDR3 DNA follows: TGTGCCACCAGTGATTTCCTGGACGACTTGGGCTCCTACAATGAGCAGTTCTTC.